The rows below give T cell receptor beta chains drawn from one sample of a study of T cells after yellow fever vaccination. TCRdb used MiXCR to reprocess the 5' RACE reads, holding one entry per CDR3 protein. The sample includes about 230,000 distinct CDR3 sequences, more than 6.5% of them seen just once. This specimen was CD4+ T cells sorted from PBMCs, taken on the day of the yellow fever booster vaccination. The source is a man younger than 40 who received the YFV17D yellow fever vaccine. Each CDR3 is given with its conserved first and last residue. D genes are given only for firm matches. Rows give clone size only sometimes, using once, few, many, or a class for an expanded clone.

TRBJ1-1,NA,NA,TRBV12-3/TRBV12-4,TGTGCCAGCAATAGGGACACTGTGAACACTGAAGCTTTCTTT,CASNRDTVNTEAFF
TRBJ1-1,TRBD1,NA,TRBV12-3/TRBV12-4,TGTGCCAGCAGTTACAGGGGGTCCAAGAACACTGAAGCTTTCTTT,CASSYRGSKNTEAFF
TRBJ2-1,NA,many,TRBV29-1,TGCAGCGTTCCGAGGGAATTCTACAATGAGCAGTTCTTC,CSVPREFYNEQFF
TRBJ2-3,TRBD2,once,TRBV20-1,TGCTGTGCTAGAGCCGCGGGGGGATCGAACACAGATACGCAGTATTTT,CCARAAGGSNTDTQYF
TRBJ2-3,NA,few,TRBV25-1,TGTGCCAGCAGTCGCCGCTCAGATACGCAGTATTTT,CASSRRSDTQYF
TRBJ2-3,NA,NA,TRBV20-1,TGCAGTGCTAGCTTTGGTAGCGCAACCACAGATACGCAGTATTTT,CSASFGSATTDTQYF
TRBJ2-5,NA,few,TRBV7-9,TGTGCCAGCACCCGGTTGAAAGAAGGGGGAGCCGTGTACTTC,CASTRLKEGGAVYF
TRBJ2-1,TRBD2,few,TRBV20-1,TGCTGTGCTAGTCCGGGACTAGCGGGAGTTCGGGCTAGGGATGAGCAGTTCTTC,CCASPGLAGVRARDEQFF
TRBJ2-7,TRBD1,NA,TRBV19,TGTGCCAGTAAACCGGGACAGGGAACCTACGAGCAGTACTTC,CASKPGQGTYEQYF
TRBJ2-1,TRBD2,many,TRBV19,TGTGCCAGTAGTTCGGGAGGGTTTAATGAGCAGTTCTTC,CASSSGGFNEQFF
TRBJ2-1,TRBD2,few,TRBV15,TGTGCCACCAGCAGAGATTTAGCAGGGGGACTAGCGGGAGCGGTGGAGCAGTTCTTC,CATSRDLAGGLAGAVEQFF
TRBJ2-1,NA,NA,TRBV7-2,TGTGCCCGCAGCTTAGCCCCGTTCGAGCAGTTCTTC,CARSLAPFEQFF
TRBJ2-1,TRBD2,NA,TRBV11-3,TGTGCCAGCAGCTTAAGTCCAAGCGGGAGTTCCTACAATGAGCAGTTCTTC,CASSLSPSGSSYNEQFF
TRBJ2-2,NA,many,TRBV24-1,TGTGCCACCAGTGATTTGCCCCCGGGACTCCGAACCGGGGAGCTGTTTTTT,CATSDLPPGLRTGELFF
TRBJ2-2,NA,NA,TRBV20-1,TGCAGTTCTATGGGTTCGGGCACCGGGGAGCTGTTTTTT,CSSMGSGTGELFF
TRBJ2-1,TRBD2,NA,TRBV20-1,TGCAGTGCTAGCCACTTAGCGGGGGCCTTCAATGAGCAGTTCTTC,CSASHLAGAFNEQFF
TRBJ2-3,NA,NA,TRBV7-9,TGTGCCAGCAGTGCTGAGGATACGCAGTATTTT,CASSAEDTQYF
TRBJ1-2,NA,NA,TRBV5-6,TGTGCCAGCAGCTCCGAATCGCGGTGGGGGACTAACTATGGCTACACCTTC,CASSSESRWGTNYGYTF
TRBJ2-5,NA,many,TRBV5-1,TGCGCCAGCAGCTTAAGAAGAGAAGAGACCCAGTACTTC,CASSLRREETQYF
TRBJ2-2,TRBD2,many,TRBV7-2,TGTGCCAGCAGCTTAGTGCGGCTAGCGGGAGGGGGAACCGGGGAGCTGTTTTTT,CASSLVRLAGGGTGELFF
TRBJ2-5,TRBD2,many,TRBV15,TGTGCCACCAGCAGAGGACTAGCCGAAGAGACCCAGTACTTC,CATSRGLAEETQYF
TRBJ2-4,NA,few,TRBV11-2,TGTGCCAGCAGCTTAGAGAGGGTTGTTAGTAGCATTCAGTACTTC,CASSLERVVSSIQYF
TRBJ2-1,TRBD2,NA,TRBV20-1,TGCTGTGCTAGTTCTAGCGGGCTGTACTCCTACAATGAGCAGTTCTTC,CCASSSGLYSYNEQFF
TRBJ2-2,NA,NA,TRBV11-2,TGTGCCAGCAGCTCACCCGGGCGGGCGCACACCGGGGAGCTGTTTTTT,CASSSPGRAHTGELFF
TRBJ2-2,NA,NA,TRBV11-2,TGTGCCAGCAGCTTTGACAGAAATACCGGGGAGCTGTTTTTT,CASSFDRNTGELFF
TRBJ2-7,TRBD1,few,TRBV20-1,TGCAGTGCGCATAACAGGGGTCCTGGCGAGCAGTACTTC,CSAHNRGPGEQYF
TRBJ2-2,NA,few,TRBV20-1,TGCAGTGCTAGCCTGGGGGGAGGCGGGAACACCGGGGAGCTGTTTTTT,CSASLGGGGNTGELFF
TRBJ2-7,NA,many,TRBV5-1,TGCGCCAGCAGCTTGGCCTACAGGACCTACGAGCAGTACTTC,CASSLAYRTYEQYF
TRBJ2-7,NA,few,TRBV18,TGTGCCAGCTCACCAACCGCGGAGACCTACGAGCAGTACTTC,CASSPTAETYEQYF
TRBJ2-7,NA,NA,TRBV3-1,TGTGCCAGCAGCCAAGATGCACGATTTACACAAACCGATCTGGAGCAGTACTTC,CASSQDARFTQTDLEQYF
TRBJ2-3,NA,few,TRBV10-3,TGTGCCATCAGTGAGCGGTCAACAGATACGCAGTATTTT,CAISERSTDTQYF
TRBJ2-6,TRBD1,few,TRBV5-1,TGCGCCAGCAGCGTGGACAGGGCCTCTGGGGCCAACGTCCTGACTTTC,CASSVDRASGANVLTF
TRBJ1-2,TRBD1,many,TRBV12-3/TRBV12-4,TGTGCCAGCAGTTCGGGACAGGGGGCGCTTGGCTACACCTTC,CASSSGQGALGYTF
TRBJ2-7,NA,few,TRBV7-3,TGTGCCAGCAGCTTAATAAAGGGTCGCGAGCAGTACTTC,CASSLIKGREQYF
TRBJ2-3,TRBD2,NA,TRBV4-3,TGCGCCAGCAGTCGTCGCTCCGCCGGGACTAGCGATAGCACAGATACGCAGTATTTT,CASSRRSAGTSDSTDTQYF
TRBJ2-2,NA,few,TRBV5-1,TGCGCCAGCAGCTTGTGGGCGGTCGACACCGGGGAGCTGTTTTTT,CASSLWAVDTGELFF
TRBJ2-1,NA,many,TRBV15,TGTGCCACCAGCAGAGTTCGGGGCCGCAATGAGCAGTTCTTC,CATSRVRGRNEQFF
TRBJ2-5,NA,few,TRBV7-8,TGTGCCAGCAGCTTAGAGTACAACCAAGAGACCCAGTACTTC,CASSLEYNQETQYF
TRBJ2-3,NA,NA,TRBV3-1,TGTGCCAGCAGTTTAGGGCAGGGGTTTACCTGGGGCACAGATACGCAGTATTTT,CASSLGQGFTWGTDTQYF
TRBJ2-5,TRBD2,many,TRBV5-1,TGCGCCAGCAGCGCCGGGACTAGCGGGAGATTTGGGGAGACCCAGTACTTC,CASSAGTSGRFGETQYF
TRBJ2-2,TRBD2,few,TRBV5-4,TGTGCCAGCAGCTTCGATACTAGCGGGAACACCGGGGAGCTGTTTTTT,CASSFDTSGNTGELFF
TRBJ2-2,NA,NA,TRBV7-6,TGTGCTAGCAGACGGGTCACCGGGGAGCTGTTTTTT,CASRRVTGELFF
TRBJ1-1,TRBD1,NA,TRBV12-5,TGTGCTAGTGGCCACACAGGGGGGATAAACACTGAAGCTTTCTTT,CASGHTGGINTEAFF
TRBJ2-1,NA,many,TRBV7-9,TGTGCCAGCAGCCCATCCGGGTTGCAGTTCTTC,CASSPSGLQFF
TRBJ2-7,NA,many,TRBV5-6,TGTGCCAGCAGCCCTGATGGGAGGTCCTACGAGCAGTACTTC,CASSPDGRSYEQYF
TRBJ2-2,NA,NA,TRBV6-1,TGTGCCAGCAGTACCCAGGGAAACACCGGGGAGCTGTTTTTT,CASSTQGNTGELFF
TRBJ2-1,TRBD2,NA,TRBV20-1,TGCAGTGCTAGACTAGCGGGGCGACCGCTTTACAATGAGCAGTTCTTC,CSARLAGRPLYNEQFF
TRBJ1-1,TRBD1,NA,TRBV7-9,TGTGCCAGCAGCTTACCCGCAGGGGGGGATGAAGCTTTCTTT,CASSLPAGGDEAFF